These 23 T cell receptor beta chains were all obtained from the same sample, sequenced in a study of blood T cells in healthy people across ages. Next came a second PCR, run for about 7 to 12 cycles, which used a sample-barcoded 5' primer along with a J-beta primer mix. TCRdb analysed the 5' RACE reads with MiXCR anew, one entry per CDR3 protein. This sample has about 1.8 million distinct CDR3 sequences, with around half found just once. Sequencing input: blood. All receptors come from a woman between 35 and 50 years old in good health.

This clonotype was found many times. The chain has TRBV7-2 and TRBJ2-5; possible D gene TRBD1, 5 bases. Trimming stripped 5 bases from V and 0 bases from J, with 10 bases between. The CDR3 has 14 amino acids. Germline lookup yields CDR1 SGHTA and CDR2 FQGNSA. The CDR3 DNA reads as TGTGCCAGCAGCCTTGGGGCTAACCAAGAGACCCAGTACTTC. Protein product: CASSLGANQETQYF.

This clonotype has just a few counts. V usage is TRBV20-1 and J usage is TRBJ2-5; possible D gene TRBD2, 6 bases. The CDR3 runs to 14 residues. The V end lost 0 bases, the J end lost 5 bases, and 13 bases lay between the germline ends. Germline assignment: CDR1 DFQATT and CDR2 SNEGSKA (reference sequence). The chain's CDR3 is CSARDLMEGETQYF. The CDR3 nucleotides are TGCAGTGCTAGAGATCTAATGGAGGGTGAGACCCAGTACTTC.

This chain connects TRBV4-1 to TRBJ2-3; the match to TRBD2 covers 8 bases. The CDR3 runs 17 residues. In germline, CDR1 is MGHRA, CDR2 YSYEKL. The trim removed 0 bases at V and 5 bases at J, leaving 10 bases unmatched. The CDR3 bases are TGCGCCAGCAGCCAAGAAGTTGGCGGGGGGCAGGGAGATACGCAGTATTTT. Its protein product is CASSQEVGGGQGDTQYF.

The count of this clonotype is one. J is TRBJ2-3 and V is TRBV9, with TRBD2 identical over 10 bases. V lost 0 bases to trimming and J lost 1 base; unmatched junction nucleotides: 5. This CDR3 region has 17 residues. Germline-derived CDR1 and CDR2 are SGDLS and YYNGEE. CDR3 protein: CASSVVASGGRTDTQYF. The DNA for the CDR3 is TGTGCCAGCAGCGTAGTGGCTAGCGGGGGCCGCACAGATACGCAGTATTTT.

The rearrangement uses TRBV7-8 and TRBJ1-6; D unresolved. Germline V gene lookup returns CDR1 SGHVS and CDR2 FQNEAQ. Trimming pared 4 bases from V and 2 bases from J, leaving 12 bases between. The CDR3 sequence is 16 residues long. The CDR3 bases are TGTGCCAGCAGCTCGCTCGTTGCGACCTATAATTCACCCCTCCACTTT. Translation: CASSSLVATYNSPLHF.

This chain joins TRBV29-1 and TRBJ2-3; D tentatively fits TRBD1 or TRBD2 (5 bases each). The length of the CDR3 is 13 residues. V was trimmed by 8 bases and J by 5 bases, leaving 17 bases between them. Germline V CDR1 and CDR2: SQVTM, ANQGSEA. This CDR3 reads CSSRMGTGDTQYF. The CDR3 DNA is TGCAGCTCGAGGATGGGGACGGGAGATACGCAGTATTTT.

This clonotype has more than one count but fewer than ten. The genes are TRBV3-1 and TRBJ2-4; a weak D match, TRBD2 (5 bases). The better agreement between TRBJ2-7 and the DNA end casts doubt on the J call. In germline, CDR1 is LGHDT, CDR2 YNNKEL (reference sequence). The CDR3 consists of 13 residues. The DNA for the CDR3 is TGTGCCAGCAGCCAAGCTACTAGAGTCGAGCAGTACTTC. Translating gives CASSQATRVEQYF.

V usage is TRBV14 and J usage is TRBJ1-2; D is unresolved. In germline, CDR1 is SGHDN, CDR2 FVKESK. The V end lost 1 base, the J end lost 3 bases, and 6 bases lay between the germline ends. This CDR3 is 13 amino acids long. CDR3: CASSQGVDYGYTF. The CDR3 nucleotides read TGTGCCAGCAGCCAAGGTGTAGACTATGGCTACACCTTC.

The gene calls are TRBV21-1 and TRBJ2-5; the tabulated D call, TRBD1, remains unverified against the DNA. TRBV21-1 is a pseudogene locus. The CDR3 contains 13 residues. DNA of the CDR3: TGTGCCAGCAGCAAGGCGAGGGGAGAGACCCAGTACTTC. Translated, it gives CASSKARGETQYF.

The DNA for the CDR3 is TGTGCCAGCAGCTGGAAGGAGCGCCACGAGCAGTACTTC. As protein: CASSWKERHEQYF. The chain employs TRBV7-8 and TRBJ2-7; no clear D gene. CDR3 length: 13 residues. Trimming removed 4 bases from V and 5 bases from J, with 12 bases in between. The germline V gene has CDR1 SGHVS and CDR2 FQNEAQ. The whole variable domain, remainder taken from reference TRBV7-8 and TRBJ2-7, is GAGVSQSPRYKVAKRGQDVALRCDPISGHVSLFWYQQALGQGPEFLTYFQNEAQLDKSGLPSDRFFAERPEGSVSTLKIQRTQQEDSAVYLCASSWKERHEQYFGPGTRLTVT.

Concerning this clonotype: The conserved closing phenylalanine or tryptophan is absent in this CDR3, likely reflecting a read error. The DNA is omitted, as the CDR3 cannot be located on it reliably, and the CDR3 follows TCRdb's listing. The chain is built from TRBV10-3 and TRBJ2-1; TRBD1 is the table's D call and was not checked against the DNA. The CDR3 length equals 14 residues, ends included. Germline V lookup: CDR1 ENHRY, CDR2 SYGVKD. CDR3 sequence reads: CAISEVGQADTQYL.

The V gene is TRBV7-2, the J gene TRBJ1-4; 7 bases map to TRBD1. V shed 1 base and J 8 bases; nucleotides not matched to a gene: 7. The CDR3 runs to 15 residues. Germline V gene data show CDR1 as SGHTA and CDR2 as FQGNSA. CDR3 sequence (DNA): TGTGCCAGCAGCTTAGGGACAGGCGTCGTCGAAAAACTGTTTTTT. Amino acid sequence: CASSLGTGVVEKLFF. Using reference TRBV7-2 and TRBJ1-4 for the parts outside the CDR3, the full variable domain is GAGVSQSPSNKVTEKGKDVELRCDPISGHTALYWYRQSLGQGLEFLIYFQGNSAPDKSGLPSDRFSAERTGGSVSTLTIQRTQQEDSAVYLCASSLGTGVVEKLFFGSGTQLSVL.

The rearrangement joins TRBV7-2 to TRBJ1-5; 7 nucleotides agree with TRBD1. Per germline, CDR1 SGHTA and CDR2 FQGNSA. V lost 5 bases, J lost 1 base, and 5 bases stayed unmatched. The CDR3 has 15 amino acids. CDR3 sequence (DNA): TGTGCCAGCAGCCCGACAGGGCGGAGCAATCAGCCCCAGCATTTT. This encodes CASSPTGRSNQPQHF.

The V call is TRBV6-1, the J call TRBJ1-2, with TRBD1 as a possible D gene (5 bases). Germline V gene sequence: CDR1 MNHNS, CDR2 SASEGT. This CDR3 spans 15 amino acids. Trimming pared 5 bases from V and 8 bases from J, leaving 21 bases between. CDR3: CASSPMGNLGPGYTF. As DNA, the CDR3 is TGTGCCAGCAGTCCAATGGGAAACTTGGGACCCGGCTACACCTTC.

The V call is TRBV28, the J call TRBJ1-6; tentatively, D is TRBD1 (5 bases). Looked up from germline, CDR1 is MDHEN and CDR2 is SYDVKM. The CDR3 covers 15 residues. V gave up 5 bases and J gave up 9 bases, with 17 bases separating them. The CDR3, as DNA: TGTGCCAGCAGTCTATCCGGGGGTACGACTTCACCCCTCCACTTT. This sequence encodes CASSLSGGTTSPLHF.

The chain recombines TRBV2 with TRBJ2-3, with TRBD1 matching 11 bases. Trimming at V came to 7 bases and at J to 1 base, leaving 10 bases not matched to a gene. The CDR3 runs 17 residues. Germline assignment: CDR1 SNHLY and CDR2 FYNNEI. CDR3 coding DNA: TGTGCCAGCAATAGATGGGACAGGGGGGAGGGCACAGATACGCAGTATTTT. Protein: CASNRWDRGEGTDTQYF.

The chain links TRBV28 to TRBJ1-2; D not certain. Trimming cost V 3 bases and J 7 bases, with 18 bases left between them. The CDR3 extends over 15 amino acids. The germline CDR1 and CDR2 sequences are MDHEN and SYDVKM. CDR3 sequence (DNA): TGTGCCAGCAGTTTGGTGGGCCAAGGGTTTGGTGGCTACACCTTC. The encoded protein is CASSLVGQGFGGYTF.

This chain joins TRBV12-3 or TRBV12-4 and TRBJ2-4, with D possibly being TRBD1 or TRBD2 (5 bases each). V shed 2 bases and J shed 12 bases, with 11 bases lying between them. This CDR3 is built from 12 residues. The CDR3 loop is CASSLRQGDQYF. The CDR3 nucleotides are TGTGCCAGCAGTTTACGGCAGGGAGATCAGTACTTC.

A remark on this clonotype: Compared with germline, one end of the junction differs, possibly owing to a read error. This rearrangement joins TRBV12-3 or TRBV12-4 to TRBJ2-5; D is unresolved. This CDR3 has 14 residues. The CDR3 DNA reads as TGTGTCAGCAGTTTGAGAGAGGCACAAGAGACCCAGTACTTC. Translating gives CVSSLREAQETQYF.

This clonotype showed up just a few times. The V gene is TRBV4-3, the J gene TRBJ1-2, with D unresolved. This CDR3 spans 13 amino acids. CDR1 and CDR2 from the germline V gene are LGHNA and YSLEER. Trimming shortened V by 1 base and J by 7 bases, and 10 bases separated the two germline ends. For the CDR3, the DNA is TGCGCCAGCAGCCAAGTCTCCGGGAGTGGCTACACCTTC. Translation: CASSQVSGSGYTF.

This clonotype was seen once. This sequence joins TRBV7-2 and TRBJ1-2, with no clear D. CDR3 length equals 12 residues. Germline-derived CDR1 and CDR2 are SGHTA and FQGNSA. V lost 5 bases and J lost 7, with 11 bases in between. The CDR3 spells CASSPRSSGYTF. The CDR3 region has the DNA TGTGCCAGCAGCCCGCGGAGTAGTGGCTACACCTTC.

The CDR3 spells CASSLGQGLGNQPQHF. For the CDR3, the DNA is TGTGCCAGCAGCTTAGGACAGGGACTTGGGAATCAGCCCCAGCATTTT. The rearrangement uses TRBV13 and TRBJ1-5, with TRBD1 as a possible D gene (6 bases). Between the trimmed V and J ends, which lost 0 bases and 4 bases, there was a span of 13 bases. The germline V gene has CDR1 PRHDT and CDR2 FYEKMQ (reference sequence). CDR3 size: 16 residues.

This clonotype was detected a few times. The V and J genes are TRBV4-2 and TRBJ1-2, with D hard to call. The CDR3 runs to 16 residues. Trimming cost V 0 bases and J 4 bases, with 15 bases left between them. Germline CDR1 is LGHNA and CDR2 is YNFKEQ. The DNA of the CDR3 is TGTGCCAGCAGCCAAGATTTGCCGGATCTGGCCTATGGCTACACCTTC. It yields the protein CASSQDLPDLAYGYTF.